These T cell receptor beta chains were read from a single sample in a study of cytomegalovirus exposure and HLA in healthy donors. Sequenced by immunoSEQ multiplex PCR; TCRdb stores in-frame clones only, minus some. The table has 140,000 to 150,000 clones, about three quarters seen once. What was sequenced was PBMCs. Receptors were obtained from a man between 40 and 49 years old in good health and CMV-seropositive. Both conserved end residues are trimmed from each CDR3. The order of the fields is V gene, CDR3 length, D gene, J gene, CDR3 protein. D genes are given only for firm matches.

TRBV7-2,11,.,TRBJ2-1,ASSFNSYNEQF
TRBV5-6,13,.,TRBJ2-3,ASSFSAAYTDTQY
TRBV7-2,10,.,TRBJ2-3,ASFSGGDAQY
TRBV6-5,13,.,TRBJ1-1,ASRKALRTDTEAF
TRBV7-9,12,TRBD2,TRBJ2-5,ASSLASGQETQY
TRBV29-1,12,TRBD1,TRBJ2-7,SVAKGTGANEQY
TRBV15,14,.,TRBJ2-3,ATSRGGSEGTDTQY
TRBV7-9,13,.,TRBJ2-7,ATRQGQVGPYEQY
TRBV5-1,12,TRBD2,TRBJ2-5,ASSLGLASETQY
TRBV19,14,TRBD1,TRBJ1-5,ASSRVHRGPGQPQH
TRBV25-1,12,TRBD1,TRBJ2-3,ASSERGQTDTQY
TRBV11-2,12,.,TRBJ2-2,ASSRGLNTGELF
TRBV18,12,.,TRBJ1-2,ASSPQEGNYGYT
TRBV5-4,11,TRBD2,TRBJ2-7,ASSRGGPTEQY
TRBV6-1,15,TRBD2,TRBJ2-7,ASSARGGFPSVYEQY
TRBV5-1,13,TRBD2,TRBJ2-7,ASSLAAGGPDEQY
TRBV10-1,12,.,TRBJ2-1,ASSDVGVRFEQF